This paragraph reports one TCR beta chain. Its specific antigen is unknown. No base quality values were provided; no much bigger clone lies one nucleotide off. This sample was included in a study of cytomegalovirus exposure and HLA in healthy donors listed by TCRdb under 2017. Describing the broader study: In an earlier analysis of 550 to 750 of the donors, less than 350 Gb of sequence data and approximately 120 million unique TCR beta sequences from approximately 180 million T cells were reported. An early release covering some 640 HLA-typed donors comprised 250 to 350 gigabases of sequencing data and about 90 million unique TCR sequences. Of the 398 genotyped donors, roughly 85% fell in the genetic ancestry cluster associated with self-reported Caucasian donors. The study aimed to test whether signatures of past pathogen exposure could be identified by cataloging public T cell receptors. The study profiled the T cell repertoires of hundreds of subjects by immunosequencing and related them to cytomegalovirus serostatus. A separate validation cohort of about 110 different subjects was used in addition to the roughly 720-subject first cohort. The study combined high-throughput TCR immunosequencing, statistical association of individual TCRs with disease status, and machine learning to predict cytomegalovirus infection status. In a later analysis, previously published TCR beta repertoires from about 670 donors were re-analyzed and high-resolution HLA genotyping was added so that TCR occurrence patterns could be studied. The later analysis used no new phenotypic data to find candidate immune exposures, relying instead on TCR beta sequences and their occurrence across donors. To decide whether each TCR beta V gene segment behaved as functional or pseudogenic, an earlier analysis of approximately 620 of the donors relied on high-throughput TCR beta sequencing. Donor age, sex, ethnicity and CMV serostatus were compiled alongside the repertoire data. In a later genetic analysis, genome-wide SNP genotypes for about three fifths of the roughly 670 donors were used, and that subset was treated as a discovery cohort. Every discovery cohort repertoire had been produced on one sequencing platform. Both class I and class II loci were covered by HLA typing, at four-digit resolution. The number of donors typed differed by locus, with about 629-640 for A, B, C, DRB1 and DQB1, 522 for DQA1, over 600 for DPA1, and around 460 for DPB1. About five DR-DQ haplotypes were treated as single units for association and clustering because of strong linkage in the cohort. Across about 380 genotyped donors of the cohort, an average of approximately 240,000 unique TCR beta nucleotide sequences per donor were sequenced, and approximately 17% of those sequences were non-productive. Study-wide conclusions, independent of this receptor: At a false discovery rate of 0.05, a later analysis linked some 18,000 TCR beta sequences to specific HLA alleles. Broadly in line with IMGT annotations, most TCR beta V segments showed up in productive rearrangements about 87% or about 30% of the time in an earlier analysis of a few hundred of the donors. Sequencing depth was assumed to be roughly uniform across donors in the presence/absence analyses, though that assumption may not hold. A cluster of highly shared sequence variants was judged likely to represent a technical artifact of the sequencing pipeline. Because counts were too low, more than 15 rarely observed V segments, including chromosome 9 orphons, were excluded from the earlier analysis of 587 of the donors. In both the original and validation cohorts, the classifier was reported to diagnose cytomegalovirus status with high specificity and sensitivity. According to a later analysis, most CMV-associated TCR beta chains appeared to be HLA-restricted, and the HLA associations seemed to be driven largely by CMV exposure. For the cohort, immune exposure information was limited to CMV serostatus. In a later analysis, HLA-associated TCR beta chains showed more clonal expansion and lower generation probabilities than non-associated chains that were equally common. The 87-base-pair reads could not distinguish some IMGT-functional V segments, including TRBV6-2 and TRBV6-3, so those segments were excluded. Most TCR sequences were observed very rarely across donors, whereas some public TCRs were present in many individuals. Only TCR beta chains were sequenced in this cohort, and the absence of alpha or paired-chain data limited detectable features. Assigning TCR associations to individual alleles was difficult when HLA alleles, especially DR and DQ, strongly co-occurred. An association between a missense DCLRE1C variant and V-gene and J-gene trimming of TCR beta chains was found in a later genetic analysis and replicated in an independent cohort. According to a later genetic analysis, donors in an Asian-associated ancestry cluster had fewer N-insertions in productive TCRs than the roughly 670-donor mean. A few of the identified cytomegalovirus-associated TCR beta chains were confirmed in vitro to be specific for cytomegalovirus antigens. Because HLA typing was unavailable for some donors at each locus, only the typed subset was used in association tests. In a later analysis, several top co-occurrence clusters were reported to appear linked to parvovirus B19, influenza, CMV and Epstein-Barr virus. In a later analysis, TCR association rates were found to vary across HLA loci, with the most associated TCRs seen for DRB1 alleles and the fewest for HLA-C alleles. Correlated functional status among segregating V segments might reflect linkage disequilibrium, but an unknown experimental factor could not be ruled out. A total of roughly 160 TCR beta chains were listed by the study as associated with cytomegalovirus. The authors suggested that the approach could potentially be extended to other disease states and immunological phenotypes. A further reported finding was that TCR beta sequences accurately predicted the HLA-A and HLA-B alleles for most subjects in the first cohort.

In total, fewer than 750 healthy bone marrow donors made up the cohort. At the time of sampling, all cohort members were nominally healthy, though unrecorded immune exposures were likely present. The donor tested CMV seronegative and was one of the 352 seronegative cohort members. A peripheral blood sample was provided by each donor, and peripheral blood mononuclear cells were used for TCR beta sequencing. Genomic DNA was extracted from the blood cell samples with the Qiagen DNeasy Blood Extraction Kit. Its CDR3 holds 14 amino acids, cysteine through phenylalanine. The entry retains the CDR3 DNA only, 42 bases that are in frame from base 1. Looking up the germline V gene yields CDR1 SGHTA and CDR2 FQGNSA. The V end loses 5 bases and the J end loses 3 bases, and a stretch of 11 bases separates them. Library preparation was by the immunoSEQ multiplex PCR assay. The multiplex PCR relied on a mix of 60 forward primers for TCR Vbeta segments and 13 reverse primers for TCR Jbeta segments. A multiplex PCR assay on genomic DNA amplified the CDR3 region of rearranged TCR beta genes. Amplified TCR beta libraries were sequenced as 87-base-pair reads on the Illumina HiSeq System. Regarding the original processing steps: Across the roughly 600 repertoires, a later analysis counted about 81 million unique TCR beta chains, around 11 million of which were shared by at least two donors. Raw reads were error-corrected and collapsed into unique sequences with a nearest-neighbor algorithm that merged closely related sequences to remove PCR and sequencing errors. V, D and J gene segments were assigned by aligning CDR3 sequences to IMGT reference sequences. For a sequence to be retained, a match of at least six nucleotides was required to both a V gene segment and a J gene segment. Rearrangements were classified as productive when the CDR3 lacked stop codons and remained in frame with V and J, and all other rearrangements were classified as non-productive. Following IMGT convention, CDR3 was defined as the stretch from the second conserved V-encoded cysteine up to the conserved J-encoded phenylalanine. In an earlier analysis of 500 to 650 of the donors, sequences lacking an unambiguous match to a single V gene segment were excluded. An earlier analysis of around 600 of the donors classified V segments as functional when productive rearrangements were above 56.7% and as segregating when the standard deviation between donors was above 5%. To diagnose cytomegalovirus status from the catalog of TCR beta chain sequences, a statistical classification framework was built. A later analysis assigned V and J genes by comparing TCR nucleotide sequences with IMGT/GENE-DB human TR gene sequences. A later analysis assigned CDR3 sequences and most-parsimonious VDJ recombination scenarios with the TCRdist pipeline. A later analysis defined each TCR beta chain by its CDR3 amino acid sequence plus V-gene family, and excluded reads lacking a unique V-gene family. As a way to deal with suspected cross-contamination and a sequencing artifact, a later analysis dropped hundreds of nucleotide sequences that were highly shared and had low generation probability. In a later analysis, a clonal expansion index for each public chain was calculated from normalized within-repertoire ranks of inferred template counts. In a later analysis, generation probabilities were computed using a VDJ recombination model fitted to out-of-frame rearrangements, and the results were checked against IGoR. Hypergeometric tests were used in a later analysis to score TCR-TCR, TCR-HLA and TCR-CMV co-occurrence, with a repertoire-size bias correction applied to the TCR pairs. To estimate false discovery rates, a later analysis permuted the HLA or CMV assignments 20 times. In a later analysis, co-occurring TCRs were grouped using DBSCAN, with TCRdist sequence similarity added in when clustering inside HLA-allele-positive subsets. Co-occurrence clustering excluded repertoires with fewer than 30,000 or more than 120,000 public chains, plus five with anomalous nucleotide sharing. As stored in TCRdb, this immuneACCESS dataset retains in-frame rearrangements with V and J assigned. A fraction of the clones does not appear; measured against another copy, unresolved V genes explain less than half of the discrepancy, and the remainder lacks a known reason. The DNA gave D and trimming, while V, J and clone size come from that table. Recorded for this sample are more than 90,000 clones; around 75% of them occurred a single time. The ten largest clones represent roughly 0.9% of the sample.

Sequencing was done on a sample of PBMCs. The chain is made from TRBV7-2 and TRBJ1-5; the best D guess is TRBD1, with 6 bases matching. The receptor's source is a woman in her twenties or thirties in good health and CMV-seronegative. In nucleotides, the sequence is TGTGCCAGCAGCGGGCGACAGGACAATCAGCCCCAGCATTTT. Its translation is CASSGRQDNQPQHF.